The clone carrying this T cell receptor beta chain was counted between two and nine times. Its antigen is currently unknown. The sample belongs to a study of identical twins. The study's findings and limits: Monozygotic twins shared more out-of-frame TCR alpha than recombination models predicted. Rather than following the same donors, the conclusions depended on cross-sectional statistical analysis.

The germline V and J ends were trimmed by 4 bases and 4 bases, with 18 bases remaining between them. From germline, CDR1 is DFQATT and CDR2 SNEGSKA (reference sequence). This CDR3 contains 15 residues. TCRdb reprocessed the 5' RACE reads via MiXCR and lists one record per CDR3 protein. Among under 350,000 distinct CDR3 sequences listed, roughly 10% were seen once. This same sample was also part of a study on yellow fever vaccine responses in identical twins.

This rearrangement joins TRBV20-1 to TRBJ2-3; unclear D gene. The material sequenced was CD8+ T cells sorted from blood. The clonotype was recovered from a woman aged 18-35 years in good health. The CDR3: CSAMRLNPDPDTQYF. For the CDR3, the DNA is TGCAGTGCTATGAGATTAAACCCGGACCCAGATACGCAGTATTTT.